This T cell receptor (beta chain) is from a study of blood T cell repertoires in COVID-19. Sequencing was performed with immunoSEQ multiplex PCR; in TCRdb, only in-frame clones are kept and a portion is missing. The sample records around 300,000 clones, more than 70% being singletons. In this sample, this clone turned up once. The length of the CDR3 is 15 residues. V was clipped by 3 bases and J by 5 bases; unmatched bases: 9. Germline V gives CDR1 SGDLS, CDR2 YYNGEE. This chain connects TRBV9 to TRBJ2-7, with TRBD1 matching over 9 bases. This TCR came from a man aged 25 to 45 with active or convalescent COVID-19. Sequenced sample: peripheral blood. The CDR3 region has the DNA TGTGCCAGCAGCGGCACGGACAGGGGTACCCACGAGCAGTACTTC. This codes for CASSGTDRGTHEQYF.